This is a list of T cell receptor beta chains from one sample in a study of Ad26.COV2.S vaccination and SARS-CoV-2 variants. Using immunoSEQ multiplex PCR, the repertoire was profiled, and TCRdb retains in-frame clones only, with some absent. The sample includes 440,000 or so clones, 80% to 95% of them seen just once. The sequencing here drew on peripheral blood, taken in a trial of Ad26.COV2.S vaccine versus placebo. These receptor sequences come from a person aged 18-65 years who received the Ad26.COV2.S COVID-19 vaccine or a placebo. Both conserved end residues are trimmed from each CDR3.

v_gene,j_gene,CDR3aa
TRBV5-6,TRBJ1-5,ASSQRDSFQPQH
TRBV15,TRBJ2-7,ATSRGIGLADYEQY
TRBV19,TRBJ2-6,ASSSVQGISGANVLT
TRBV19,TRBJ1-4,ASASRRQRIEKLF
TRBV28,TRBJ2-1,ASSLRPGTSSYNEQF
TRBV5-5,TRBJ2-5,ASSLGPQETQY
TRBV2,TRBJ2-1,ASRDRTYNEQF
TRBV9,TRBJ1-1,ASSPLGRRNTEAF
TRBV18,TRBJ1-1,ASSASWDVEAF
TRBV6-5,TRBJ2-5,ASGNRGETQY
TRBV7-2,TRBJ1-3,ASSLSGTGIGNTIY
TRBV7-9,TRBJ2-7,ASSLEAEQY
TRBV4-1,TRBJ1-1,ASSTGGVGNTEAF
TRBV7-9,TRBJ2-1,ASSFGGRENEQF
TRBV11-2,TRBJ2-7,ASSLGSGSYEQY
TRBV27,TRBJ2-1,ASRRGFEQF
TRBV28,TRBJ2-3,ASSFLGERTDTQY
TRBV7-6,TRBJ2-5,ASSPWVAGGQETQY
TRBV6-5,TRBJ2-7,ASMWRAGASYEQY
TRBV19,TRBJ1-2,ASSIDLSVVGYT
TRBV7-6,TRBJ2-1,ASSLFPLRSNEQF
TRBV25-1,TRBJ2-3,ASRQGASDTQY
TRBV15,TRBJ2-6,ATSERNSGANVLT
TRBV6-6,TRBJ2-7,ASSYFPGNYEQY
TRBV7-3,TRBJ2-1,ASSREGYNEQF
TRBV7-8,TRBJ2-1,ASSEYPGTLTTTDEQF
TRBV7-2,TRBJ2-5,ASSLKRIAGDIETQY
TRBV4-3,TRBJ2-7,ASSQFGAGTGSYEQY
TRBV24-1,TRBJ2-3,ATSDPGEAGTDTQY
TRBV6-6,TRBJ2-5,ASSYHIAGGKETQY